The 14 T cell receptor beta chains presented below share a single source sample, sequenced in a study of cytomegalovirus exposure and HLA in healthy donors. The PCR had 60 Vbeta and 13 Jbeta primers. Clones were read by immunoSEQ multiplex PCR, and TCRdb kept only the in-frame ones, dropping some. The table lists over 110,000 clones, approximately 78% of them singletons. The specimen sequenced was PBMCs. These receptors were obtained from a woman between 18 and 29 years old in good health and CMV-seropositive.

The V gene is TRBV25-1, the J gene TRBJ2-7; D might be TRBD1 (6 bases). The CDR3 runs to 15 residues. V was shortened by 1 base and J by 5 bases, with 15 bases between the two germline ends. Germline V CDR1 and CDR2: MGHDK, SYGVNS. CDR3 DNA: TGTGCCAGCAGTGAATGGGGGCAGGGAACCGACGAGCAGTACTTC. The encoded protein is CASSEWGQGTDEQYF.

V usage is TRBV6-1 and J usage is TRBJ1-6; D unresolved. The CDR3 runs to 15 residues. Between the trimmed V and J ends, which lost 5 bases and 3 bases, there was a span of 11 bases. Germline assignment: CDR1 MNHNS and CDR2 SASEGT. The CDR3, as DNA: TGTGCCAGCAGTCGACCCGCGGGCTATAATTCACCCCTCCACTTT. Protein sequence: CASSRPAGYNSPLHF.

The chain uses TRBV15 and TRBJ1-2, with TRBD1 matching over 7 bases. The CDR3 is 13 residues long. CDR1 is LNHNV and CDR2 is YYDKDF in the germline V gene (reference sequence). The V segment lost 8 bases and the J segment 3 bases; nucleotides outside the gene matches: 6. The CDR3 spells CATSEDRDYGYTF. The CDR3 DNA sequence: TGTGCCACCTCTGAAGACAGGGACTATGGCTACACCTTC. The full variable domain, rest sourced from reference TRBV15 and TRBJ1-2, is DAMVIQNPRYQVTQFGKPVTLSCSQTLNHNVMYWYQQKSSQAPKLLFHYYDKDFNNEADTPDNFQSRRPNTSFCFLDIRSPGLGDTAMYLCATSEDRDYGYTFGSGTRLTVV.

This CDR3 is CASSLGARGAGELFF. In DNA form, the CDR3 reads TGTGCCAGCAGCTTAGGGGCCCGCGGGGCCGGGGAGCTGTTTTTT. The rearrangement uses TRBV11-3 and TRBJ2-2; tentative D call: TRBD2 (6 bases). Germline CDR1 and CDR2: SGHNT and YENEEA. This CDR3 comprises 15 residues. V was cut by 1 base and J by 6 bases, with 12 bases left in between.

The chain joins TRBV18 to TRBJ1-1; 7 nucleotides align to TRBD1. Per the germline V gene, CDR1 is KGHSH and CDR2 is LQKENI. The ends lost 1 base at V and 2 bases at J; junction bases unmatched: 4. The length of the CDR3 is 15 residues. CDR3 protein: CASSPLGTVNTEAFF. The DNA for the CDR3 is TGTGCCAGCTCACCACTCGGGACAGTAAACACTGAAGCTTTCTTT. The full variable domain, its missing parts supplied by reference TRBV18 and TRBJ1-1, is NAGVMQNPRHLVRRRGQEARLRCSPMKGHSHVYWYRQLPEEGLKFMVYLQKENIIDESGMPKERFSAEFPKEGPSILRIQQVVRGDSAAYFCASSPLGTVNTEAFFGQGTRLTVV.

V usage is TRBV29-1 and J usage is TRBJ2-5, with a possible D match to TRBD2 (6 bases). CDR3 length equals 14 residues. The V and J ends lost 3 bases and 4 bases respectively, with 15 bases between them. The germline V gene has CDR1 SQVTM and CDR2 ANQGSEA. The CDR3 coding sequence is TGCAGCGTTGAGCCTAGCGTGGTGGGAGAGACCCAGTACTTC. Its translation is CSVEPSVVGETQYF.

This clone showed up just once. The rearrangement links TRBV5-1 to TRBJ1-1; 7 bases are shared with TRBD1. The J segment lost 4 bases and the V segment lost 3 bases, leaving 12 bases of the junction unmatched. Per the germline V gene, CDR1 is SGHRS and CDR2 is YFSETQ. The CDR3 contains 16 residues. CDR3 protein: CASSSGQRTWVTEAFF. Here the CDR3 DNA reads TGCGCCAGCAGCTCGGGACAGAGGACGTGGGTCACTGAAGCTTTCTTT.

The V call is TRBV7-5, the J call TRBJ1-5; TRBD1 is taken as the D call from the table, unchecked against the DNA. TRBV7-5 is described as a pseudogene. The CDR3 spans 16 residues. The CDR3: CVRSLAAPGVNQPQHF. In nucleotides, the CDR3 is TGTGTCAGAAGCTTAGCGGCGCCAGGGGTCAATCAGCCCCAGCATTTT.

The V call is TRBV5-1, the J call TRBJ1-3; D is uncertain. From germline, CDR1 is SGHRS and CDR2 YFSETQ. Trimming cost V 4 bases and J 4 bases, with 9 bases left between them. The CDR3 covers 13 residues. CDR3 region: CASSPGSGNTIYF. CDR3 in DNA: TGCGCCAGCAGCCCGGGGTCCGGAAACACCATATATTTT. The whole variable domain, remainder taken from reference TRBV5-1 and TRBJ1-3, is KAGVTQTPRYLIKTRGQQVTLSCSPISGHRSVSWYQQTPGQGLQFLFEYFSETQRNKGNFPGRFSGRQFSNSRSEMNVSTLELGDSALYLCASSPGSGNTIYFGEGSWLTVV.

This clone was recorded only once. The chain uses TRBV11-3 and TRBJ2-1, with 10 bases identical to TRBD2. Trimming at V came to 5 bases and at J to 4 bases, leaving 8 bases not matched to a gene. This CDR3 has 16 residues. Germline loops: CDR1 SGHNT, CDR2 YENEEA. The CDR3 bases are TGTGCCAGCAGCACACCAGCGGGGGGGCGGTACAATGAGCAGTTCTTC. Its translation: CASSTPAGGRYNEQFF. Variable domain in full (rest from reference TRBV11-3 and TRBJ2-1): EAGVVQSPRYKIIEKKQPVAFWCNPISGHNTLYWYLQNLGQGPELLIRYENEEAVDDSQLPKDRFSAERLKGVDSTLKIQPAELGDSAVYLCASSTPAGGRYNEQFFGPGTRLTVL.

The CDR3 here is CASSAGKGYTF. The DNA for the CDR3 is TGTGCCAGCAGTGCGGGGAAAGGCTACACCTTC. The V call is TRBV2, the J call TRBJ1-2; D unresolved. V lost 4 bases and J lost 8, with 8 bases in between. The germline V gene has CDR1 SNHLY and CDR2 FYNNEI. The CDR3 covers 11 residues.

The DNA of the CDR3 is TGTGCCAGCAGCTTAGTTTTCCGGGGGGGGGCACAAGAGACCCAGTACTTC. As protein: CASSLVFRGGAQETQYF. This chain uses TRBV7-2 with TRBJ2-5, with 8 positions matching TRBD2. CDR3 size: 17 residues. V lost 1 base, J lost 2 bases, and 9 bases stayed unmatched. In germline, CDR1 is SGHTA, CDR2 FQGNSA.

This chain connects TRBV7-2 to TRBJ2-3; 10 bases map to TRBD2. V gave up 5 bases and J gave up 6 bases; unmatched junction bases: 5. CDR1 and CDR2 from the germline V gene are SGHTA and FQGNSA. This CDR3 region has 14 residues. In DNA, the CDR3 is TGTGCCAGCAGCAAGACTAGCGGGTGGGATACGCAGTATTTT. It yields the protein CASSKTSGWDTQYF.

The J gene is TRBJ1-6, the V gene TRBV19, with D hard to call. CDR3 length: 14 residues. Per germline, CDR1 LNHDA and CDR2 SQIVND (reference sequence). V lost 3 bases, J lost 7 bases, and 10 bases lay in between. CDR3 nucleotides: TGTGCCAGTAGTATTTCGGGATCGAATTCACCCCTCCACTTT. Protein: CASSISGSNSPLHF.